The T cell receptor (beta chain) under discussion was sequenced for a study of blood T cells in healthy people across ages. Study context: For every two T cells, template switching captured about one barcoded beta molecule. General study results and limits: A roughly linear fall in TCR beta diversity per million T cells was seen with increasing age.

The CDR3 has 14 residues. Germline CDR1 is LGHDT and CDR2 is YNNKEL (reference sequence). V lost 0 bases and J 7 bases, leaving 10 bases between the germline ends. This clonotype was detected ten times or more. The antigen is unknown. The authors ran a second PCR of 7 to 11 cycles using a sample-barcoded 5' primer and a J-beta primer mix. TCRdb fed the 5' RACE reads into MiXCR, producing one record per CDR3 protein. The repertoire consists of 800,000 to 1,000,000 distinct CDR3 sequences, with approximately 49% occurring once and the leading ten covering roughly 13%. The sequence derives from a man younger than 40 in good health. V and J are TRBV3-1 and TRBJ2-1; D not resolved. Sequencing input: blood. The CDR3 reads CASSQDWSRNEQFF. In DNA, the CDR3 is TGTGCCAGCAGCCAAGATTGGAGCAGAAATGAGCAGTTCTTC.